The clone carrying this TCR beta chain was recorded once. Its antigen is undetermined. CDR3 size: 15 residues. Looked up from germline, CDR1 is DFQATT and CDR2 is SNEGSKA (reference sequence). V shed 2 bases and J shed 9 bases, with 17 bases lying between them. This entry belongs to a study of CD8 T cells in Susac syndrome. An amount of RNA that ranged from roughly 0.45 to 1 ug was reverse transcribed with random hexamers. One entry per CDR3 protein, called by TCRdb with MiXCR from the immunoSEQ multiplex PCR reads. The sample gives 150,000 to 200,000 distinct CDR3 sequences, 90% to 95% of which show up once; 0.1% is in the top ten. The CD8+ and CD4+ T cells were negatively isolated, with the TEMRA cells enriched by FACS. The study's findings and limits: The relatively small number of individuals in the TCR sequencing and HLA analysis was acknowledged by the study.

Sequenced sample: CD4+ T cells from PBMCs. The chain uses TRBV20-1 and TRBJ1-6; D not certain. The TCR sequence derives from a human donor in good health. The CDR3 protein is CSARKAGAGISPLHF. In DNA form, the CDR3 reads TGCAGTGCTAGAAAGGCGGGCGCAGGAATTTCACCCCTCCACTTT.